What follows is one T cell receptor (beta chain) and its context. This entry comes from a study of blood T cell repertoires in COVID-19. Study-level background: From T cells, B-cell-depleted T cells, or PBMCs came the material, which was cDNA or gDNA.

Patients at the Seattle site were enrolled during active infection and followed longitudinally. In the original processing: For nucleated cells, counts were estimated from reference gene primer amplification. Some clones are missing from TCRdb's copy, which holds only in-frame ones; the method was immunoSEQ multiplex PCR. V and J calls and clone size are given by that table; D and trimming were obtained from the DNA. In the table there are about 62,000 clones, around 91% of which are singletons. The clonotype comes from a woman in her sixties or seventies with COVID-19, enrolled during active disease. The specimen sequenced was peripheral blood.

The CDR3 DNA is TGTGCCAGCACCCAGGGGACTAGCGGCATCCCTACCTACGAGCAGTACTTC. It yields the protein CASTQGTSGIPTYEQYF. The V and J genes are TRBV27 and TRBJ2-7, with 11 nucleotides matching TRBD2. With 7 bases clipped from V and 2 bases from J, the junction kept 13 bases outside the gene matches. This CDR3 comprises 17 residues. Germline CDR1 and CDR2: MNHEY and SMNVEV (reference sequence).